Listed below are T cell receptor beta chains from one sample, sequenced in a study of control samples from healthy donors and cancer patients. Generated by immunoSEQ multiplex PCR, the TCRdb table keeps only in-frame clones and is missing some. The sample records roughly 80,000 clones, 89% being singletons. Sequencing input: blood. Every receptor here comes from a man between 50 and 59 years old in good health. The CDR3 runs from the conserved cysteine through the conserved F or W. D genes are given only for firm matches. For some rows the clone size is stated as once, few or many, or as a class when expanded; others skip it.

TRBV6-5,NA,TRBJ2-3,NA,CASSPSTDTQYF,TGTGCCAGCAGTCCCAGCACAGATACGCAGTATTTT
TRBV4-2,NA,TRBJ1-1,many,CASSQDSGYLGTEAFF,TGTGCCAGCAGCCAAGATTCCGGATATCTGGGCACTGAAGCTTTCTTT
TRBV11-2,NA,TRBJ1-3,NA,CASSSAWGSPKGNTIYF,TGTGCCAGCAGCTCGGCGTGGGGCTCCCCGAAGGGAAACACCATATATTTT
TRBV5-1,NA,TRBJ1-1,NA,CASSYYRADTEAFF,TGCGCCAGCAGCTACTACAGGGCCGACACTGAAGCTTTCTTT
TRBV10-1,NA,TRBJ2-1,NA,CASSDPGGNEQFF,TGCGCCAGCAGTGACCCCGGGGGCAATGAGCAGTTCTTC
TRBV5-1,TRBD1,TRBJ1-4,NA,CASSPRGQGKNEKLFF,TGCGCCAGCAGCCCACGTGGACAGGGAAAAAATGAAAAACTGTTTTTT
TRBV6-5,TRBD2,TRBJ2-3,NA,CASEGTSGGGDTQYF,TGTGCCAGCGAAGGGACTAGCGGGGGTGGTGATACGCAGTATTTT
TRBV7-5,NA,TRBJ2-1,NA,CARRPPSGGYNEQFF,TGTGCCAGAAGGCCCCCCAGCGGGGGATACAATGAGCAGTTCTTC
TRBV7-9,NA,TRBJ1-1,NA,CASSNGGTEAFF,TGTGCCAGCAGCAACGGTGGGACTGAAGCTTTCTTT
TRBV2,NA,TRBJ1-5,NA,CASSDRTGSNQPQHF,TGTGCCAGCAGTGACAGGACGGGTAGCAATCAGCCCCAGCATTTT
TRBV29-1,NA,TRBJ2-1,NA,CSVVLEEASFVSYNEQFF,TGCAGCGTTGTCTTGGAGGAGGCTTCCTTCGTCTCCTACAATGAGCAGTTCTTC
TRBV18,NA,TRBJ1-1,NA,CASSPETEAFF,TGTGCCAGCTCACCCGAGACTGAAGCTTTCTTT
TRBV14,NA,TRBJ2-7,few,CASSQGLAYEQYF,TGTGCCAGCAGCCAAGGACTAGCCTACGAGCAGTACTTC
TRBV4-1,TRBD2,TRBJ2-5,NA,CASSQDISLAGGQETQYF,TGCGCCAGCAGCCAAGATATATCGCTAGCGGGGGGGCAAGAGACCCAGTACTTC
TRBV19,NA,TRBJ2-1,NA,CASSIGRGFFEQFF,TGTGCCAGTAGTATCGGCAGGGGATTCTTTGAGCAGTTCTTC
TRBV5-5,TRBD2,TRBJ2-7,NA,CASSAGLAGAYEQYF,TGTGCCAGCAGCGCCGGACTAGCAGGGGCCTACGAGCAGTACTTC
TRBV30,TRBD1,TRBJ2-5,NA,CAWRSLTGSQETQYF,TGTGCCTGGAGATCCCTGACAGGGTCGCAAGAGACCCAGTACTTC
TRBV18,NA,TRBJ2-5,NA,CASSQGRLQETQYF,TGTGCCAGCTCACAGGGACGGCTGCAAGAGACCCAGTACTTC
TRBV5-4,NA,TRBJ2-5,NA,CASSLPGPSGETQYF,TGTGCCAGCAGCTTACCGGGACCTTCAGGGGAGACCCAGTACTTC
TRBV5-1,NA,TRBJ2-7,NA,CASSLTGNSYEQYF,TGCGCCAGCAGCTTAACGGGAAACTCCTACGAGCAGTACTTC
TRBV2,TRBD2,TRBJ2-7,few,CASTASGGYEQYF,TGTGCCAGCACGGCTAGCGGGGGATACGAGCAGTACTTC
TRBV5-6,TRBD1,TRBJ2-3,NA,CASSRDRGTQYF,TGTGCCAGCAGCAGGGACAGGGGGACGCAGTATTTT
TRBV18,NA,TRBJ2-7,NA,CASSMGQGPYEQYF,TGTGCCAGCTCAATGGGACAAGGGCCCTACGAGCAGTACTTC
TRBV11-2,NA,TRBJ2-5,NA,CASSLDNGFGETQYF,TGTGCCAGCAGCTTAGATAATGGTTTTGGAGAGACCCAGTACTTC
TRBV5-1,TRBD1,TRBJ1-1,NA,CASSATGVNTEAFF,TGCGCCAGCAGCGCGACAGGGGTGAACACTGAAGCTTTCTTT
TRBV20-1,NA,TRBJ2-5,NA,CSAERGETQYF,TGCAGTGCTGAGAGGGGGGAGACCCAGTACTTC
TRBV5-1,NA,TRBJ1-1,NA,CASRGWDEAFF,TGCGCCAGCAGAGGATGGGACGAAGCTTTCTTT
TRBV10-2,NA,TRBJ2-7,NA,CATYSGQGIISEQYF,TGCGCCACCTACTCAGGGCAGGGGATCATTAGCGAGCAGTACTTC
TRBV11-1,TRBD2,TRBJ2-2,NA,CASSFGLAGDTGELFF,TGTGCCAGCAGCTTCGGACTAGCGGGGGACACCGGGGAGCTGTTTTTT
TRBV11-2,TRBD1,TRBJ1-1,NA,CASSLRAGTGVGEAFF,TGTGCCAGCAGCTTGAGAGCGGGTACAGGGGTTGGTGAAGCTTTCTTT
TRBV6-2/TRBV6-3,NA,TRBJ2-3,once,CASSPGTFSTDTQYF,TGTGCCAGCAGTCCCGGGACATTTAGCACAGATACGCAGTATTTT
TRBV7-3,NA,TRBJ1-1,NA,CASSLGQNTEAFF,TGTGCCAGCAGCCTGGGACAGAACACTGAAGCTTTCTTT
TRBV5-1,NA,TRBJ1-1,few,CASSFSGMNTEAFF,TGCGCCAGCAGCTTCTCGGGCATGAACACTGAAGCTTTCTTT
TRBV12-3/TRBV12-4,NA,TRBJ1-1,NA,CASSPPPNTEAFF,TGTGCCAGCAGTCCCCCCCCGAACACTGAAGCTTTCTTT
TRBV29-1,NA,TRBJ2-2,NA,CSVDERAGGTGELFF,TGCAGCGTTGACGAGAGGGCCGGGGGAACCGGGGAGCTGTTTTTT
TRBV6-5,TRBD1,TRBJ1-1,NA,CASSYLVAGGRTEAFF,TGTGCCAGCAGTTATCTCGTCGCAGGGGGAAGAACTGAAGCTTTCTTT